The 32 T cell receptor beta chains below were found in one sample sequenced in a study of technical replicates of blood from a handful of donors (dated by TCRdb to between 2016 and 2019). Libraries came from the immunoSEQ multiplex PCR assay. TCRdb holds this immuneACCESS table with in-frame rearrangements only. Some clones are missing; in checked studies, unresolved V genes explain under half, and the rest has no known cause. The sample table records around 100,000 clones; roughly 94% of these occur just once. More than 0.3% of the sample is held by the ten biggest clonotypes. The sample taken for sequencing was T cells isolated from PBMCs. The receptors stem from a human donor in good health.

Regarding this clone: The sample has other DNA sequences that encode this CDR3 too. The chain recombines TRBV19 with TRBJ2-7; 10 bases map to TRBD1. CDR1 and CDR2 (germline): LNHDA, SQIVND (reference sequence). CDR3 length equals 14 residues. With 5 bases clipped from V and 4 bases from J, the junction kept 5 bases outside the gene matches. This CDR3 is CASSVGQGGYEQYF. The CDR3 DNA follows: TGTGCCAGTAGTGTCGGACAGGGGGGTTACGAGCAGTACTTC.

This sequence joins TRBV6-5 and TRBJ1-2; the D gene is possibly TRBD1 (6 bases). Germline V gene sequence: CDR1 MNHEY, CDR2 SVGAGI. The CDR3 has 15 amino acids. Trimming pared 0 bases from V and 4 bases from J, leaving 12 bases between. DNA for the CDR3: TGTGCCAGCAGTTACTCAACGGACAGCCTCTATGGCTACACCTTC. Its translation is CASSYSTDSLYGYTF.

The chain's CDR3 is CASSLAGQGAGELFF. The CDR3 DNA follows: TGTGCCAGCAGCTTGGCGGGACAGGGGGCCGGGGAGCTGTTTTTT. V usage is TRBV5-6 and J usage is TRBJ2-2; 11 bases align to TRBD1. Germline assignment: CDR1 SGHDT and CDR2 YYEEEE. CDR3 size: 15 residues. V lost 0 bases to trimming and J lost 6 bases; unmatched junction nucleotides: 1. Using reference TRBV5-6 and TRBJ2-2 for the parts outside the CDR3, the full variable domain is DAGVTQSPTHLIKTRGQQVTLRCSPKSGHDTVSWYQQALGQGPQFIFQYYEEEERQRGNFPDRFSGHQFPNYSSELNVNALLLGDSALYLCASSLAGQGAGELFFGEGSRLTVL.

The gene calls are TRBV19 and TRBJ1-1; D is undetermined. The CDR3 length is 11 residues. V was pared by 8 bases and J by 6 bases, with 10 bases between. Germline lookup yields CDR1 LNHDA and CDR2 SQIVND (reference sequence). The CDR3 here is CASLDFAEAFF. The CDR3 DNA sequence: TGTGCCAGTCTTGACTTCGCTGAAGCTTTCTTT. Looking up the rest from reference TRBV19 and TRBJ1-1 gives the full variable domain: DGGITQSPKYLFRKEGQNVTLSCEQNLNHDAMYWYRQDPGQGLRLIYYSQIVNDFQKGDIAEGYSVSREKKESFPLTVTSAQKNPTAFYLCASLDFAEAFFGQGTRLTVV.

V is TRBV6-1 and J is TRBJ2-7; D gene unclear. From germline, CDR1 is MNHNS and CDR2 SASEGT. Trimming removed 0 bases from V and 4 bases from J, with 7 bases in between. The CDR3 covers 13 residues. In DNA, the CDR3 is TGTGCCAGCAGTGAAGCAGCTGATTACGAGCAGTACTTC. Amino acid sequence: CASSEAADYEQYF.

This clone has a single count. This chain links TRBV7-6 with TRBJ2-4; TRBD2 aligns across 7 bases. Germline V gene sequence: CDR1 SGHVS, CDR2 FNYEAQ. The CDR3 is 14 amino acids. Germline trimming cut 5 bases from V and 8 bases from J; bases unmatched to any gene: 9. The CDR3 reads CASSGGVGDHIQYF. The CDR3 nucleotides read TGTGCCAGCAGCGGGGGGGTGGGGGATCACATTCAGTACTTC.

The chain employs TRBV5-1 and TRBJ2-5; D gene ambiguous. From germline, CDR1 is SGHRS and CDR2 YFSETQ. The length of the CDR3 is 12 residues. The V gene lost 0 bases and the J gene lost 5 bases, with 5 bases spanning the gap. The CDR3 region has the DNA TGCGCCAGCAGCTTGGCACGGGAGACCCAGTACTTC. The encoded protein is CASSLARETQYF.

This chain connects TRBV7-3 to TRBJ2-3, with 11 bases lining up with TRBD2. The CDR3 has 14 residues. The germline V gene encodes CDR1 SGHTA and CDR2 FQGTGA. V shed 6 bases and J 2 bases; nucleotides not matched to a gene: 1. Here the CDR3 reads CASRLAGDTDTQYF. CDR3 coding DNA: TGTGCCAGCAGACTAGCGGGAGACACAGATACGCAGTATTTT.

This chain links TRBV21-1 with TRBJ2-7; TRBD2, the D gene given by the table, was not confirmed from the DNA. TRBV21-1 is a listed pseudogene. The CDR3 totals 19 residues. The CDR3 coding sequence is TGTGCCAGCAGCAAAGTAGCCATAGCGGGAGAGAACTTCGTCTACGAGCAGTACTTC. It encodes CASSKVAIAGENFVYEQYF.

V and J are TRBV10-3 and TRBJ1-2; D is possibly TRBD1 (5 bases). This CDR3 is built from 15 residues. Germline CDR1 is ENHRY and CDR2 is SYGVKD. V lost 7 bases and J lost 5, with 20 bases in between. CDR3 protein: CAITGGVRDQYGYTF. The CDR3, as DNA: TGTGCCATCACCGGGGGAGTCCGGGACCAGTATGGCTACACCTTC.

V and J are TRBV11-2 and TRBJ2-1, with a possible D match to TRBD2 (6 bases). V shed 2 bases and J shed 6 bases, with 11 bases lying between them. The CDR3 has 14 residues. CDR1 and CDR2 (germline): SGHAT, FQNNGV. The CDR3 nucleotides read TGTGCCAGCAGCTTACAGCGGGTTCTCAATGAGCAGTTCTTC. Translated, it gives CASSLQRVLNEQFF.

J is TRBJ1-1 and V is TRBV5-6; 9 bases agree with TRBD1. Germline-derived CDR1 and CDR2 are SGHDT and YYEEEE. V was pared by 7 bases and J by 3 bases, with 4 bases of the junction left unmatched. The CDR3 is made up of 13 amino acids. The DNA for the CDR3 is TGTGCCAGCGGGGGACAGGGTGACACTGAAGCTTTCTTT. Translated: CASGGQGDTEAFF.

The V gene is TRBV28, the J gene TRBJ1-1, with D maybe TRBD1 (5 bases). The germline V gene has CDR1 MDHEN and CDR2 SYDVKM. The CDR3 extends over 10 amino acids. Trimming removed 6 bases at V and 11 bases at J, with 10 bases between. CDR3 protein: CASSRARAFF. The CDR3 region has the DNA TGTGCCAGCAGCAGGGCCCGGGCTTTCTTT.

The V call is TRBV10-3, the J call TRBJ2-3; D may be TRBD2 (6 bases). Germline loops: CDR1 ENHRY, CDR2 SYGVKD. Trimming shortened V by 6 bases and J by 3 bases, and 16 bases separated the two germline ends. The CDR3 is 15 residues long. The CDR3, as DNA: TGTGCCATCAGAAAGGCGACGACTAGGACAGATACGCAGTATTTT. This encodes CAIRKATTRTDTQYF.

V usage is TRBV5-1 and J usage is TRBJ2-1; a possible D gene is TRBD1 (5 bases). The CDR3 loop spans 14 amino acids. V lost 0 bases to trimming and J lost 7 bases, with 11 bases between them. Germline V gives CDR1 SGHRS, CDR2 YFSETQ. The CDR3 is CASSLVGALNEQFF. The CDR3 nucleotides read TGCGCCAGCAGCTTGGTTGGGGCTCTAAATGAGCAGTTCTTC.

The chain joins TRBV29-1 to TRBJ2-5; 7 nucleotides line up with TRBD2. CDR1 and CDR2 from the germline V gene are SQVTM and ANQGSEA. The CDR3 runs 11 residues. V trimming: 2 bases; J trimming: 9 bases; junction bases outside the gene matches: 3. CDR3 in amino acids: CSVELAGAQYF. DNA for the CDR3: TGCAGCGTTGAATTAGCGGGCGCCCAGTACTTC.

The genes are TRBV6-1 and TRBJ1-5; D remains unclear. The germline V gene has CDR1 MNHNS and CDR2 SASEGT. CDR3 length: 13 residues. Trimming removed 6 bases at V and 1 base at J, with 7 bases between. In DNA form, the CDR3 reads TGTGCCAGCAGAGAGGTCAGCAATCAGCCCCAGCATTTT. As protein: CASREVSNQPQHF.

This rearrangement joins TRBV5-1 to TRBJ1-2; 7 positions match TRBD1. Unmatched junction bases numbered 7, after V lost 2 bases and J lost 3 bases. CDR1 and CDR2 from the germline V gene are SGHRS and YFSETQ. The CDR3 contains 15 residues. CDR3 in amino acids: CASSLTGVSDYGYTF. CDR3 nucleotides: TGCGCCAGCAGCTTAACAGGGGTTAGTGACTATGGCTACACCTTC.

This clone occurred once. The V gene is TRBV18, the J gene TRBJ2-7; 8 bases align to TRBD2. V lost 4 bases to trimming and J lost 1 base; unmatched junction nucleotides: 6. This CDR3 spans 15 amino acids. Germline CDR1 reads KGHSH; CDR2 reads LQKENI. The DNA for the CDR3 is TGTGCCAGCTCACAGGGGTCTAGCGGGTCCTACGAGCAGTACTTC. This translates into CASSQGSSGSYEQYF. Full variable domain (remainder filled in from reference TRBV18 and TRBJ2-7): NAGVMQNPRHLVRRRGQEARLRCSPMKGHSHVYWYRQLPEEGLKFMVYLQKENIIDESGMPKERFSAEFPKEGPSILRIQQVVRGDSAAYFCASSQGSSGSYEQYFGPGTRLTVT.

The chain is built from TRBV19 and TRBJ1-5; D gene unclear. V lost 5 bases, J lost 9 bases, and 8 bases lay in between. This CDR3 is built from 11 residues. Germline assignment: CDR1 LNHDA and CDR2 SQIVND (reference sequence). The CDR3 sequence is CASSSAGPQHF. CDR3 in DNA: TGTGCCAGTAGTTCTGCCGGGCCCCAGCATTTT.

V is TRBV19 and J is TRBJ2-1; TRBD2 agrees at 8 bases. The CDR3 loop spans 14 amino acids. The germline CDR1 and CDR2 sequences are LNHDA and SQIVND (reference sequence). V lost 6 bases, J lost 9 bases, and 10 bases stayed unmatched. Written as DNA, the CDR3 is TGTGCCAGTAGAGCGGGAGCGGGGGTCGGTGAGCAGTTCTTC. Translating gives CASRAGAGVGEQFF.

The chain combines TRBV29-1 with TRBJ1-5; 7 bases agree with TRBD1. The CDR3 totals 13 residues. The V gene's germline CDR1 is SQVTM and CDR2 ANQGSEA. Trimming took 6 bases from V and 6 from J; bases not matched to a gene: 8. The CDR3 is CSVGDSGGQPQHF. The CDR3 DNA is TGCAGCGTGGGGGACAGCGGAGGTCAGCCCCAGCATTTT.

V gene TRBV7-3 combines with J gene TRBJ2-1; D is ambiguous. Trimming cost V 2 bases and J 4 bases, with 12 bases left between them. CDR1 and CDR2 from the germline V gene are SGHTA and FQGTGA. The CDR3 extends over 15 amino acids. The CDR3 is CASSLEVQKYNEQFF. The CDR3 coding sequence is TGTGCCAGCAGCTTAGAGGTACAAAAATACAATGAGCAGTTCTTC. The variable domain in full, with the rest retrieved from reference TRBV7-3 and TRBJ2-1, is GAGVSQTPSNKVTEKGKYVELRCDPISGHTALYWYRQSLGQGPEFLIYFQGTGAADDSGLPNDRFFAVRPEGSVSTLKIQRTERGDSAVYLCASSLEVQKYNEQFFGPGTRLTVL.

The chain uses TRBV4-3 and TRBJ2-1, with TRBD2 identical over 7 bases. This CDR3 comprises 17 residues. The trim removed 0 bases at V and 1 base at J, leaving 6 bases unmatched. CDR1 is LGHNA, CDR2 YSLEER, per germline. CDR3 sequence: CASSQDPPSGSYNEQFF. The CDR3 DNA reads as TGCGCCAGCAGCCAAGATCCCCCTAGCGGATCCTACAATGAGCAGTTCTTC.

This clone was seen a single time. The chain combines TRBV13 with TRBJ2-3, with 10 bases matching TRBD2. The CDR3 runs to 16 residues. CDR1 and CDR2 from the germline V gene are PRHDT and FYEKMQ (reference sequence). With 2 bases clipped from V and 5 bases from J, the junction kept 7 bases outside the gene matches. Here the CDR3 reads CASSLKREGPEDTQYF. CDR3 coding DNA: TGTGCCAGCAGCTTAAAGCGGGAGGGCCCGGAAGATACGCAGTATTTT.

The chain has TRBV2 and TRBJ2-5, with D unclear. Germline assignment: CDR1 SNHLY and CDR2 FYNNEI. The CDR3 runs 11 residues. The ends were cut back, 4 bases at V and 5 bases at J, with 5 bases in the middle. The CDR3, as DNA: TGTGCCAGCAGTGGCGAGGAGACCCAGTACTTC. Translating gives CASSGEETQYF.

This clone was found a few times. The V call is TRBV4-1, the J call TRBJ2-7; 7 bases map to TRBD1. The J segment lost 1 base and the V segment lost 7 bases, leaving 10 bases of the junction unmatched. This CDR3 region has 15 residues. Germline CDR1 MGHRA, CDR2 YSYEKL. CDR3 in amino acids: CASTRGPGGSYEQYF. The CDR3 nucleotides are TGCGCCAGCACAAGGGGACCAGGGGGTTCCTACGAGCAGTACTTC.

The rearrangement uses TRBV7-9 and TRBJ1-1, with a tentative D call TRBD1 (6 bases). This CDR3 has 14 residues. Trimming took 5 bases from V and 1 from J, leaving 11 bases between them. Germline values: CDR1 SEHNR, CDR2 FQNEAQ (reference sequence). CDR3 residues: CASSPYRANTEAFF. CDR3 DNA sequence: TGTGCCAGCAGCCCCTACAGGGCGAACACTGAAGCTTTCTTT. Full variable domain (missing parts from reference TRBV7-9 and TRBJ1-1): DTGVSQNPRHKITKRGQNVTFRCDPISEHNRLYWYRQTLGQGPEFLTYFQNEAQLEKSRLLSDRFSAERPKGSFSTLEIQRTEQGDSAMYLCASSPYRANTEAFFGQGTRLTVV.

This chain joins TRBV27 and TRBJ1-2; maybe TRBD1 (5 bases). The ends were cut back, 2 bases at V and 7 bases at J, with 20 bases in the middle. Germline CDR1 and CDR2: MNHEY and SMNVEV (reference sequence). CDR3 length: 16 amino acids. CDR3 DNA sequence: TGTGCCAGCAGTTTAAGTCGGGGGGGTGGTGCCGGTGGCTACACCTTC. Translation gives CASSLSRGGGAGGYTF.

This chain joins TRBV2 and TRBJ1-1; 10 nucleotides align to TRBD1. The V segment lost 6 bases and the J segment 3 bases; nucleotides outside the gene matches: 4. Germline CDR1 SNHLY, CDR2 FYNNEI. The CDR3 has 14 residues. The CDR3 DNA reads TGTGCCAGCAGGGGACAGGGGCTATACACTGAAGCTTTCTTT. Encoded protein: CASRGQGLYTEAFF.

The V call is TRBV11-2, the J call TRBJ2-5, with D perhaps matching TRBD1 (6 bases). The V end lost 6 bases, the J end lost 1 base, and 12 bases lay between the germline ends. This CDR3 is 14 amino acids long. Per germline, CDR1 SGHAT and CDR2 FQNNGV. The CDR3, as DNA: TGTGCCAGCAGTCAGAACAGGGTCCAAGAGACCCAGTACTTC. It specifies CASSQNRVQETQYF.

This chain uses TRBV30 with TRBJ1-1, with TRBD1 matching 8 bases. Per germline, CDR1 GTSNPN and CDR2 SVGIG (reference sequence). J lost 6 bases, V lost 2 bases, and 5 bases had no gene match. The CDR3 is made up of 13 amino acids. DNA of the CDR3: TGTGCCTGGAGTAAACAGGGGGAGTCTGAAGCTTTCTTT. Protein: CAWSKQGESEAFF.